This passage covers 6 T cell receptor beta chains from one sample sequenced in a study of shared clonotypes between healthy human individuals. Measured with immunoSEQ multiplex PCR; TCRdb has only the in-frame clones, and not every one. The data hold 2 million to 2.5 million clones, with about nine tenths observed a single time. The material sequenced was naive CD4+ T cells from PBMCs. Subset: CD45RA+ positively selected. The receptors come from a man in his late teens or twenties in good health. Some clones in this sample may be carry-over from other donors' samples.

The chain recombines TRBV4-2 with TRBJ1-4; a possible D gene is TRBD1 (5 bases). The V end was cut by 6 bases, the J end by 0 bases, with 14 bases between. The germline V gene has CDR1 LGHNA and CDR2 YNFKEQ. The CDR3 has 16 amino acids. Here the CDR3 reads CASSTQETATNEKLFF. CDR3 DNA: TGTGCCAGCAGTACTCAAGAGACAGCAACTAATGAAAAACTGTTTTTT.

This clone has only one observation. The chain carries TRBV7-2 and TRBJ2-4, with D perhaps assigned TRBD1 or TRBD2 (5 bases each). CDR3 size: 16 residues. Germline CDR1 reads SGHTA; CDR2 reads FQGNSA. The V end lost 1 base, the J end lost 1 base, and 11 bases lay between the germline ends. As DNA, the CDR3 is TGTGCCAGCAGCTTAGGGGACCCGAGGGCCAAAAACATTCAGTACTTC. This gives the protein CASSLGDPRAKNIQYF.

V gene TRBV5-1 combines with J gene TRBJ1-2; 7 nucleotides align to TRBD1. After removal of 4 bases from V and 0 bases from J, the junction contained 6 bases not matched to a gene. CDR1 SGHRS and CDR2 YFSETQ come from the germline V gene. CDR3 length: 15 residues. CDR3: CASSSTGQSNYGYTF. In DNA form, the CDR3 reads TGCGCCAGCAGCAGCACGGGACAGTCTAACTATGGCTACACCTTC.

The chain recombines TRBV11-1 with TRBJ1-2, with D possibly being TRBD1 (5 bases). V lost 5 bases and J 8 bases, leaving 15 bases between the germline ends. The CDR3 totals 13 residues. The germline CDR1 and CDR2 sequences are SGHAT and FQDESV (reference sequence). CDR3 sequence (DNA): TGTGCCAGCAGCACGGGACCTACGGAAGGCTACACCTTC. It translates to CASSTGPTEGYTF. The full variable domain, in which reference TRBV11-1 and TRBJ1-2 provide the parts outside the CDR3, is EAEVAQSPRYKITEKSQAVAFWCDPISGHATLYWYRQILGQGPELLVQFQDESVVDDSQLPKDRFSAERLKGVDSTLKIQPAELGDSAMYLCASSTGPTEGYTFGSGTRLTVV.

This chain's CDR3 is CASSRNTLAGGLVDEQFF. CDR3 coding DNA: TGTGCCAGCAGCCGAAACACACTAGCGGGAGGCCTCGTTGATGAGCAGTTCTTC. This sequence joins TRBV11-1 and TRBJ2-1; 12 bases map to TRBD2. This CDR3 has 18 amino acids. Germline CDR1 reads SGHAT; CDR2 reads FQDESV (reference sequence). J was trimmed by 8 bases and V by 5 bases; bases with no gene match: 16.

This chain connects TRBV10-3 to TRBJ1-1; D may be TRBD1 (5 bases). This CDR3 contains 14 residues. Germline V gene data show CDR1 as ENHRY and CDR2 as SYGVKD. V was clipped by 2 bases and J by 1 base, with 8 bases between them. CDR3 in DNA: TGTGCCATCAGTGAGCACGGACAGAACACTGAAGCTTTCTTT. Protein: CAISEHGQNTEAFF.